This T cell receptor beta chain was profiled in a study of blood T cell repertoires in COVID-19. Study details: Donors of Cohort 3 who recovered were those that had two negative PCRs, clearance, or symptom resolution. T cells, B-cell-depleted T cells, or PBMCs supplied cDNA or gDNA.

This table comes from immunoSEQ multiplex PCR, and its TCRdb copy is limited to in-frame clones, with some not included. The sample carries about 210,000 clones, around nine tenths recorded once. Recruits, aged about 18 to 95 years, lived in 24 US areas. Categorization into cohorts depended on clinical history that participants reported. V lost 8 bases and J 5 bases, leaving 13 bases between the germline ends. This CDR3 is built from 14 residues. Germline lookup yields CDR1 MNHEY and CDR2 SMNVEV (reference sequence). This clonotype was sampled from a young man in a cohort exposed to, infected with or recovered from COVID-19 (not recorded which). The V gene is TRBV27, the J gene TRBJ1-6; the D gene is possibly TRBD1 (6 bases). Specimen: PBMCs or T cells enriched from blood (not recorded which). In DNA form, the CDR3 reads TGTGCCAGCGGACGGACAGCCAATAATTCACCCCTCCACTTT. As protein: CASGRTANNSPLHF.